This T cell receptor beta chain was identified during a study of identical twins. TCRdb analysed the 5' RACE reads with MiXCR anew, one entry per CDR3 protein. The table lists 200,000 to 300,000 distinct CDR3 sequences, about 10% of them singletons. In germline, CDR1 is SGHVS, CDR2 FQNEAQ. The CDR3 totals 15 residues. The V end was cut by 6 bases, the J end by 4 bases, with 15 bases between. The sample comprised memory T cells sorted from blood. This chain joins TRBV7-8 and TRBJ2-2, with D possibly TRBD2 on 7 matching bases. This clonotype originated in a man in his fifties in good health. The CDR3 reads CASSQGGAVTGELFF. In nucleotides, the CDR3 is TGTGCCAGCAGTCAAGGGGGGGCGGTCACCGGGGAGCTGTTTTTT.